What follows are 17 T cell receptor beta chains derived from one specimen sequenced in a study of T cell responses to AZD1222 COVID-19 vaccine (dated by TCRdb to about 2021). The time point label, as the study defines it: about 28 days (+/-7) after the second vaccine dose. Library construction relied on the immunoSEQ multiplex PCR assay. In its TCRdb copy, this immuneACCESS table keeps in-frame sequences only and misses some clones. Where compared with another copy, unresolved V genes explain less than half of these, and the others have no known cause. This sample lists some 180,000 clones; approximately 88% were detected once. Clones ranked in the top ten supply 0.85% to 1.1% of the sample. The input for sequencing was peripheral blood, taken 28 days after the second AZD1222 dose. These receptors all stem from an adult who received the AZD1222 COVID-19 vaccine.

The chain joins TRBV29-1 to TRBJ2-1; 9 bases are a match to TRBD1. Germline V gene data show CDR1 as SQVTM and CDR2 as ANQGSEA. Unmatched junction bases numbered 12, after V lost 7 bases and J lost 5 bases. The CDR3 covers 15 residues. The CDR3 loop reads CSASFRDRVNNEQFF. In DNA form, the CDR3 reads TGCAGCGCAAGCTTCCGGGACAGGGTTAACAATGAGCAGTTCTTC.

This rearrangement joins TRBV6-5 to TRBJ1-1; no clear D. V shed 8 bases and J shed 1 base, with 11 bases lying between them. Germline V lookup: CDR1 MNHEY, CDR2 SVGAGI. The CDR3 totals 13 residues. This CDR3 is CASRQEPNTEAFF. The CDR3 DNA reads as TGTGCCAGCCGCCAAGAGCCGAACACTGAAGCTTTCTTT.

The CDR3 loop is CASSPPQAGSYEQYF. In DNA form, the CDR3 reads TGTGCCAGCTCACCACCACAGGCGGGATCCTACGAGCAGTACTTC. This chain links TRBV18 with TRBJ2-7, with a tentative D call TRBD2 (6 bases). This CDR3 spans 15 amino acids. Germline-derived CDR1 and CDR2 are KGHSH and LQKENI. V was clipped by 0 bases and J by 1 base, with 10 bases between them.

This chain connects TRBV6-2 or TRBV6-3 to TRBJ2-3, with 7 nucleotides matching TRBD2. Germline CDR1 reads MNHEY; CDR2 reads SVGEGT. Trimming at V came to 6 bases and at J to 4 bases, leaving 7 bases not matched to a gene. This CDR3 region has 14 residues. The CDR3 bases are TGTGCCAGCAGCTCTACGGGGGGTGCAGATACGCAGTATTTT. Its translation: CASSSTGGADTQYF.

This chain links TRBV6-1 with TRBJ1-1, with D maybe TRBD1 (5 bases). CDR1 and CDR2 from the germline V gene are MNHNS and SASEGT. This CDR3 spans 15 amino acids. V lost 3 bases to trimming and J lost 5 bases, with 16 bases between them. The CDR3 spells CASSDEYVGVTEAFF. The CDR3 DNA follows: TGTGCCAGCAGTGATGAGTATGTAGGGGTTACTGAAGCTTTCTTT.

The chain couples TRBV30 to TRBJ2-7; 12 positions agree with TRBD2. The CDR3 spans 17 residues. J lost 6 bases, V lost 3 bases, and 15 bases had no gene match. Per the germline V gene, CDR1 is GTSNPN and CDR2 is SVGIG (reference sequence). The CDR3 is CAWSPLGLAGGPSEQYF. The CDR3 DNA reads TGTGCCTGGAGCCCCCTCGGGCTAGCGGGGGGGCCCTCCGAGCAGTACTTC.

The chain employs TRBV11-2 and TRBJ2-7; D perhaps matches TRBD2 (5 bases). Germline lookup yields CDR1 SGHAT and CDR2 FQNNGV. The ends were cut back, 5 bases at V and 5 bases at J, with 10 bases in the middle. The CDR3 runs 12 residues. The CDR3 region has the DNA TGTGCCAGCAGCCCTTGGGGAGACGAGCAGTACTTC. Its protein product is CASSPWGDEQYF.

This clone appeared a single time. The chain carries TRBV25-1 and TRBJ1-4; the D gene is possibly TRBD1 (5 bases). The CDR3 is 16 residues long. V was shortened by 3 bases and J by 0 bases, with 11 bases between the two germline ends. CDR1 MGHDK and CDR2 SYGVNS come from the germline V gene. For the CDR3, the DNA is TGTGCCAGCAGTGACTCCCGACAGACAACTAATGAAAAACTGTTTTTT. Protein product: CASSDSRQTTNEKLFF.

This sequence joins TRBV27 and TRBJ1-2; D gene uncertain. Trimming stripped 3 bases from V and 2 bases from J, with 7 bases between. The CDR3 consists of 13 residues. Germline values: CDR1 MNHEY, CDR2 SMNVEV (reference sequence). DNA for the CDR3: TGTGCCAGCAGTTTTTTTGGGAACTATGGCTACACCTTC. Translating it yields CASSFFGNYGYTF.

This sequence joins TRBV29-1 and TRBJ2-2; D remains ambiguous. The V gene's germline CDR1 is SQVTM and CDR2 ANQGSEA. The CDR3 runs to 12 residues. Trimming left V 7 bases short and J 7 bases short, with 13 bases between. CDR3 DNA sequence: TGCAGCGCCGCGTATTTAGGCGGGGAGCTGTTTTTT. It specifies CSAAYLGGELFF.

This clone was detected only once. The CDR3 loop reads CASSYIDREAEKLFF. CDR3 nucleotides: TGTGCCAGCAGTTATATAGACAGGGAGGCTGAAAAACTGTTTTTT. This chain uses TRBV6-5 with TRBJ1-4; 7 bases map to TRBD1. CDR1 is MNHEY, CDR2 SVGAGI, per germline. The CDR3 loop spans 15 amino acids. The junction had 8 bases not matched to a gene; V was cut back by 3 bases and J by 7 bases.

This clone was seen more than once but under ten times. The V and J genes are TRBV5-6 and TRBJ1-2, with 7 bases that match TRBD1. CDR3 length: 16 residues. The ends lost 6 bases at V and 0 bases at J; junction bases unmatched: 11. Germline V gene sequence: CDR1 SGHDT, CDR2 YYEEEE. CDR3 loop: CASTSVGQDPNYGYTF. The CDR3 DNA reads as TGTGCCAGCACCAGCGTCGGACAGGATCCTAACTATGGCTACACCTTC.

In DNA, the CDR3 is TGTGCTAGTGGTAACCCCGGGGGGGATACCGGGGAGCTGTTTTTT. It codes for CASGNPGGDTGELFF. This chain uses TRBV12-5 with TRBJ2-2; TRBD2 aligns across 8 bases. V shed 5 bases and J 5 bases; nucleotides not matched to a gene: 7. Germline CDR1 is LGHNT and CDR2 is FRNRAP. The CDR3 is 15 amino acids.

The rearrangement uses TRBV7-9 and TRBJ2-3, with 12 bases aligning to TRBD2. J was trimmed by 2 bases and V by 5 bases; bases with no gene match: 5. The CDR3 loop spans 16 amino acids. CDR1 and CDR2 from the germline V gene are SEHNR and FQNEAQ (reference sequence). The DNA for the CDR3 is TGTGCCAGCAGCCGAGCTAGCGGGGGGGCCACAGATACGCAGTATTTT. It yields the protein CASSRASGGATDTQYF.

V gene TRBV28 combines with J gene TRBJ2-7; D may be TRBD1 (5 bases). V lost 3 bases to trimming and J lost 5 bases, with 11 bases between them. The V gene's germline CDR1 is MDHEN and CDR2 SYDVKM. This CDR3 comprises 13 residues. CDR3 protein: CASSFISGHEQYF. CDR3 nucleotides: TGTGCCAGCAGTTTCATTTCAGGGCACGAGCAGTACTTC. Drawing the rest from reference TRBV28 and TRBJ2-7, the complete variable domain is DVKVTQSSRYLVKRTGEKVFLECVQDMDHENMFWYRQDPGLGLRLIYFSYDVKMKEKGDIPEGYSVSREKKERFSLILESASTNQTSMYLCASSFISGHEQYFGPGTRLTVT.

This chain joins TRBV11-2 and TRBJ1-5, with D perhaps matching TRBD1 (6 bases). The germline V gene has CDR1 SGHAT and CDR2 FQNNGV. V lost 4 bases, J lost 6 bases, and 13 bases lay in between. CDR3 size: 14 residues. The CDR3 sequence is CASSSTGAGQPQHF. The DNA for the CDR3 is TGTGCCAGCAGCTCGACAGGAGCGGGTCAGCCCCAGCATTTT.

This chain links TRBV5-1 with TRBJ1-1, with D maybe TRBD1 (5 bases). Between the trimmed V and J ends, which lost 7 bases and 1 base, there was a span of 11 bases. Germline V gene sequence: CDR1 SGHRS, CDR2 YFSETQ. The CDR3 consists of 13 residues. The CDR3 sequence is CASGQGSNTEAFF. The CDR3 coding sequence is TGCGCCAGCGGCCAGGGTTCGAACACTGAAGCTTTCTTT. Together with reference TRBV5-1 and TRBJ1-1, the CDR3 gives the full variable domain: KAGVTQTPRYLIKTRGQQVTLSCSPISGHRSVSWYQQTPGQGLQFLFEYFSETQRNKGNFPGRFSGRQFSNSRSEMNVSTLELGDSALYLCASGQGSNTEAFFGQGTRLTVV.